There are many counts of the clone carrying this TCR beta chain. The antigen is unknown. This sample was taken from a study of regulatory T cells in long-lasting Graves disease. This CDR3 is built from 14 residues. Unmatched junction bases numbered 1, after V lost 5 bases and J lost 0 bases. The germline gives CDR1 MDHEN, CDR2 SYDVKM. Specified time point: persistent/refractory GD, antithyroid drugs over 5 years with positive TRAb. Preparation of the TCR library used RNA extracted from PBMCs. Study-wide points: There was favoring of TRBV28, TRBJ1-2 and TRBJ2-5 in persistent disease. The researchers studied only peripheral blood, not thyroid tissue. Persistent Graves' patients showed a TCR diversity that was lower than that of newly diagnosed ones.

Relying on iRepertoire HTBI primers and Arm-PCR of CDR3 regions, the team built TCR beta libraries. A single record per CDR3 protein comes from TCRdb applying MiXCR to the multiplex PCR reads. The table has around 510,000 distinct CDR3 sequences, around 20% seen once. This sequence joins TRBV28 and TRBJ2-4, with 7 positions matching TRBD1. The sequencing here drew on peripheral blood mononuclear cells (PBMCs), taken when the disease was refractory, from a patient treated with antithyroid drugs. This receptor was obtained from a female donor with Graves disease. The CDR3 nucleotides read TGTGCCAGCAGTCGGGACAGAGCCAAAAACATTCAGTACTTC. Translating gives CASSRDRAKNIQYF.